This TCR beta chain was recovered during a study of blood T cells in healthy people across ages. Combining a sample-barcoded 5' primer with a J-beta primer mix, a second PCR ran for roughly 6 to 12 cycles. MiXCR, run by TCRdb on the 5' RACE reads, gives a single entry per CDR3 protein. The table shows around 1,000,000 distinct CDR3 sequences, with under 30% occurring only once. Germline values: CDR1 SGHAT, CDR2 FQNNGV. V lost 3 bases, J lost 10 bases, and 24 bases lay in between. This CDR3 region has 17 residues. These data were likewise used in another study, on T cells of mothers and their children.

The rearrangement joins TRBV11-2 to TRBJ1-4, with D maybe TRBD1 (5 bases). Sequencing used blood. This TCR was sampled from a girl aged 2 to 9 in good health. Here the CDR3 DNA reads TGTGCCAGCAGCTTGTGGGAAGGGGCCGGAATAGTCGGAAAACTGTTTTTT. Its protein is CASSLWEGAGIVGKLFF.